The 24 T cell receptor beta chains below come from one sample, sequenced in a study of CD8 T cells in ankylosing spondylitis. Study-wide findings and caveats: Typical of ankylosing spondylitis blood, it appeared, was a TCR beta motif of eight highly homologous variants.

From the 5' RACE reads, TCRdb called clonotypes with MiXCR, one entry per CDR3 protein. The sample shows roughly 670,000 distinct CDR3 sequences, around 19% of them seen only once. For these TCRs, the target antigens are not known. The sample taken for sequencing was blood, either unsorted or a sorted T cell fraction (not recorded which). The origin of the receptors is a male donor with ankylosing spondylitis.

The chain is built from TRBV7-3 and TRBJ2-7, with 10 bases matching TRBD2. The CDR3 runs to 13 residues. The V gene's germline CDR1 is SGHTA and CDR2 FQGTGA. The ends lost 5 bases at V and 4 bases at J; junction bases unmatched: 2. CDR3: CASSQLAGYEQYF. The CDR3, as DNA: TGTGCCAGCAGCCAACTAGCGGGGTACGAGCAGTACTTC.

This clonotype was recorded at least ten times. A junction end diverges from the germline sequence, so it may reflect a read error. CDR3 residues: CASSFEGNQPQHF. The CDR3 bases are TGTGCCAGCAGCTTTGAGGGGAATCAGCCCCAGCATTTT. The chain couples TRBV5-1 to TRBJ1-5, with D maybe TRBD1 (5 bases). There are 13 residues in the CDR3. Germline CDR1 SGHRS, CDR2 YFSETQ.

The genes are TRBV15 and TRBJ2-5, with D hard to call. Germline CDR1 is LNHNV and CDR2 is YYDKDF (reference sequence). V shed 0 bases and J shed 1 base, with 9 bases lying between them. The CDR3 spans 15 residues. CDR3 sequence: CATSRDQETQETQYF. For the CDR3, the DNA is TGTGCCACCAGCAGAGATCAGGAAACCCAAGAGACCCAGTACTTC.

This clonotype was counted between two and nine times. The chain links TRBV18 to TRBJ2-7, with D tentatively TRBD2 (6 bases). Germline CDR1 KGHSH, CDR2 LQKENI. The ends were cut back, 2 bases at V and 3 bases at J, with 11 bases in the middle. This CDR3 spans 14 amino acids. CDR3 coding DNA: TGTGCCAGCTCACCATCCGCGGGGAACTACGAGCAGTACTTC. Translating it yields CASSPSAGNYEQYF.

This clonotype was detected only a few times. The chain recombines TRBV29-1 with TRBJ1-4; D remains ambiguous. With 4 bases removed from V and 3 bases from J, the gap between germline ends came to 6 bases. The CDR3 sequence is 12 residues long. Germline loops: CDR1 SQVTM, CDR2 ANQGSEA. CDR3 DNA: TGCAGCGTTGGATCGGCTAATGAAAAACTGTTTTTT. Protein product: CSVGSANEKLFF.

The V call is TRBV2, the J call TRBJ2-3; a weak D match, TRBD2 (6 bases). The CDR3 has 12 residues. CDR1 is SNHLY and CDR2 is FYNNEI in the germline V gene. V gave up 3 bases and J gave up 8 bases, with 9 bases separating them. CDR3: CASSEDYATQYF. Written as DNA, the CDR3 is TGTGCCAGCAGTGAGGACTACGCTACGCAGTATTTT.

The chain employs TRBV12-3 or TRBV12-4 and TRBJ1-1; no clear D gene. There are 16 residues in the CDR3. Trimming took off 6 bases at V and 6 bases at J, with 23 bases between the two ends. CDR3 coding DNA: TGTGCCAGCAGCTTTCTTTATAGTCGCGATGGGGCTGAAGCTTTCTTT. This translates into CASSFLYSRDGAEAFF.

The rearrangement joins TRBV20-1 to TRBJ2-3; D is unclear. The CDR3 runs 12 residues. V shed 6 bases and J shed 4 bases, with 11 bases lying between them. Germline V gives CDR1 DFQATT, CDR2 SNEGSKA (reference sequence). In DNA, the CDR3 is TGCAGTGCCGGGCGACGGGCAGATACGCAGTATTTT. Translated: CSAGRRADTQYF.

The CDR3 DNA reads as TGTGCCAGCAGCATCCCCGGCCGGGACAGCAATCAGCCCCAGCATTTT. It codes for CASSIPGRDSNQPQHF. V usage is TRBV9 and J usage is TRBJ1-5, with a tentative D call TRBD1 (5 bases). Trimming took off 4 bases at V and 1 base at J, with 15 bases between the two ends. The CDR3 totals 16 residues. The germline CDR1 and CDR2 sequences are SGDLS and YYNGEE.

This chain uses TRBV12-3 or TRBV12-4 with TRBJ1-1, with D possibly matching TRBD1 (5 bases). This CDR3 is 14 amino acids long. Trimming left V 4 bases short and J 5 bases short, with 14 bases between. CDR3 nucleotide sequence: TGTGCCAGCAGTTCGTCCGGGACCTCGACTGAAGCTTTCTTT. Translating it yields CASSSSGTSTEAFF.

In its sample, this clonotype was seen a few times. The chain links TRBV7-9 to TRBJ1-2; TRBD1 matches at 10 bases. From germline, CDR1 is SEHNR and CDR2 FQNEAQ (reference sequence). The V and J ends lost 7 bases and 7 bases, in that order; junction bases with no gene match: 6. The CDR3 consists of 13 residues. CDR3 nucleotides: TGTGCCAGCATCCTGACAGGGGGCCCTGGCTACACCTTC. Its protein is CASILTGGPGYTF.

This chain connects TRBV6-2 or TRBV6-3 to TRBJ1-5, with 8 bases that match TRBD1. The germline gives CDR1 MNHEY, CDR2 SVGEGT. V shed 10 bases and J 0 bases; nucleotides not matched to a gene: 8. CDR3 length: 15 residues. The CDR3 region has the DNA TGTGCCACCAGCCGGACAGGGTATAGCAATCAGCCCCAGCATTTT. Translation: CATSRTGYSNQPQHF.

The table lists this clonotype with many counts. The chain uses TRBV28 and TRBJ2-5, with 10 bases aligning to TRBD2. This CDR3 contains 14 residues. The V gene's germline CDR1 is MDHEN and CDR2 SYDVKM. The ends lost 6 bases at V and 2 bases at J; junction bases unmatched: 3. The CDR3 nucleotides are TGTGCCAGCAGCTTACTAGCGGGACAAGAGACCCAGTACTTC. It specifies CASSLLAGQETQYF.

This chain uses TRBV10-3 with TRBJ1-1; TRBD1 is a possible D gene (5 bases). With 6 bases removed from V and 1 base from J, the gap between germline ends came to 6 bases. Per germline, CDR1 ENHRY and CDR2 SYGVKD. The CDR3 sequence is 12 residues long. The CDR3 sequence is CAISTGNTEAFF. Written as DNA, the CDR3 is TGTGCCATCAGCACAGGGAACACTGAAGCTTTCTTT.

The chain carries TRBV6-1 and TRBJ2-5, with 10 bases aligning to TRBD1. Trimming cost V 6 bases and J 1 base; bases outside gene matches: 5. Germline lookup yields CDR1 MNHNS and CDR2 SASEGT. This CDR3 region has 15 residues. The CDR3 is CASRETGGLQETQYF. In nucleotides, the CDR3 is TGTGCCAGCAGGGAGACAGGGGGCCTCCAAGAGACCCAGTACTTC.

The V gene is TRBV6-1, the J gene TRBJ1-4; D possibly corresponds to TRBD1 (5 bases). V was shortened by 2 bases and J by 4 bases, with 11 bases between the two germline ends. This CDR3 comprises 15 residues. From germline, CDR1 is MNHNS and CDR2 SASEGT. The CDR3 bases are TGTGCCAGCAGTGAAATTGGGGGTTTTAATGAAAAACTGTTTTTT. Translating gives CASSEIGGFNEKLFF.

Only a few counts were recorded for this clonotype. Relative to the germline gene, one junction end is altered; a read error may explain this. V gene TRBV6-5 combines with J gene TRBJ1-1, with D possibly being TRBD1 (6 bases). Per germline, CDR1 MNHEY and CDR2 SVGAGI. CDR3 length equals 14 residues. The CDR3 spells CASSDSGTPTEAFF. CDR3 in DNA: TGTGCCAGCAGTGACTCCGGGACACCCACTGAAGCTTTCTTT.

This clonotype has more than one count but fewer than ten. V usage is TRBV20-1 and J usage is TRBJ2-7, with D unresolved. With 5 bases removed from V and 6 bases from J, the gap between germline ends came to 11 bases. Germline V CDR1 and CDR2: DFQATT, SNEGSKA (reference sequence). The CDR3 has 11 residues. CDR3 DNA: TGCAGTGCTCGGAGCCTCGGCGAGCAGTACTTC. Protein sequence: CSARSLGEQYF.

This clonotype turned up a few times. V usage is TRBV27 and J usage is TRBJ1-2; TRBD1 matches at 9 bases. With V trimmed by 6 bases and J by 4 bases, 9 bases remained unmatched. Germline CDR1 and CDR2: MNHEY and SMNVEV (reference sequence). This CDR3 has 15 residues. CDR3 region: CASRPRDRELYGYTF. The CDR3 nucleotides are TGTGCCAGCAGGCCCCGGGACAGGGAGCTCTATGGCTACACCTTC.

This clonotype occurred a few times. DNA for the CDR3: TGCAGCGTTGAAGACCCAGCGGGAGAACGTTACACCGGGGAGCTGTTTTTT. Translated, it gives CSVEDPAGERYTGELFF. This sequence joins TRBV29-1 and TRBJ2-2; 8 bases map to TRBD2. Germline CDR1 and CDR2: SQVTM and ANQGSEA. The CDR3 totals 17 residues. Losses at the gene ends were 0 bases for V and 3 bases for J; bases not matched to a gene: 9.

This clonotype was counted only a few times. The chain employs TRBV12-3 or TRBV12-4 and TRBJ1-5; 10 bases map to TRBD1. The junction had 9 bases not matched to a gene; V was cut back by 6 bases and J by 10 bases. There are 14 residues in the CDR3. CDR3 nucleotide sequence: TGTGCCAGCAGGTCCGGGACAGGGGTTAGTCCCCAGCATTTT. Its protein product is CASRSGTGVSPQHF.

This clonotype has at least ten counts. The chain links TRBV2 to TRBJ1-2; TRBD1 might be the D (5 bases). There are 13 residues in the CDR3. Looked up from germline, CDR1 is SNHLY and CDR2 is FYNNEI. The V gene lost 3 bases and the J gene lost 4 bases, with 9 bases spanning the gap. The CDR3 region is CASSEGVGYGYTF. In DNA, the CDR3 is TGTGCCAGCAGTGAGGGGGTGGGCTATGGCTACACCTTC.

A few counts support this clonotype. The chain carries TRBV20-1 and TRBJ2-1; D perhaps matches TRBD2 (5 bases). From germline, CDR1 is DFQATT and CDR2 SNEGSKA (reference sequence). This CDR3 is built from 15 residues. Trimming removed 1 base from V and 0 bases from J, with 10 bases in between. The CDR3 region has the DNA TGCAGTGCTAGAGTGGCTAGCAGCTCCTACAATGAGCAGTTCTTC. Translated, it gives CSARVASSSYNEQFF.

This clonotype was detected a few times. The V and J genes are TRBV5-1 and TRBJ2-1; 9 nucleotides match TRBD1. The CDR3 has 14 amino acids. J was trimmed by 5 bases and V by 4 bases; bases with no gene match: 4. Germline V gene lookup returns CDR1 SGHRS and CDR2 YFSETQ. The CDR3 sequence: CASSGTGLDNEQFF. CDR3 bases: TGCGCCAGCAGCGGGACAGGGCTGGACAATGAGCAGTTCTTC.